The 6 T cell receptor beta chains below all came from one sample that was sequenced in a study of cytomegalovirus exposure and HLA in healthy donors. PCR involved 60 Vbeta and 13 Jbeta primers. The data were produced by immunoSEQ multiplex PCR, yet TCRdb's version contains in-frame clones alone and is incomplete. The data show more than 110,000 clones, roughly 79% seen once. Material for sequencing was PBMCs. The source of these receptors is a man between 18 and 35 years old in good health and CMV-seronegative.

The genes are TRBV5-1 and TRBJ2-7, with 10 bases lining up with TRBD1. This CDR3 is 14 amino acids long. Germline loops: CDR1 SGHRS, CDR2 YFSETQ. V lost 5 bases and J lost 0; bases outside the gene matches: 2. The CDR3 reads CASRRTGGSYEQYF. For the CDR3, the DNA is TGCGCCAGCAGAAGGACAGGGGGCTCCTACGAGCAGTACTTC. Together with reference TRBV5-1 and TRBJ2-7, the CDR3 gives the full variable domain: KAGVTQTPRYLIKTRGQQVTLSCSPISGHRSVSWYQQTPGQGLQFLFEYFSETQRNKGNFPGRFSGRQFSNSRSEMNVSTLELGDSALYLCASRRTGGSYEQYFGPGTRLTVT.

The CDR3 nucleotides are TGTGCCAGCAGCTTAGTGACAGGGGGCCACGAGCAGTACTTC. It yields the protein CASSLVTGGHEQYF. The chain joins TRBV11-2 to TRBJ2-7, with TRBD1 matching 10 bases. The CDR3 has 14 amino acids. Looked up from germline, CDR1 is SGHAT and CDR2 is FQNNGV. V lost 1 base, J lost 5 bases, and 2 bases stayed unmatched. Full variable domain (missing parts from reference TRBV11-2 and TRBJ2-7): EAGVAQSPRYKIIEKRQSVAFWCNPISGHATLYWYQQILGQGPKLLIQFQNNGVVDDSQLPKDRFSAERLKGVDSTLKIQPAKLEDSAVYLCASSLVTGGHEQYFGPGTRLTVT.

This sequence joins TRBV9 and TRBJ1-1; D is ambiguous. The V end lost 3 bases, the J end lost 2 bases, and 17 bases lay between the germline ends. The CDR3 has 16 amino acids. CDR1 is SGDLS and CDR2 is YYNGEE in the germline V gene. CDR3 bases: TGTGCCAGCAGCGGCGAACCGATATCAGGAAACACTGAAGCTTTCTTT. Translating gives CASSGEPISGNTEAFF.

This clone was detected a few times. The rearrangement links TRBV2 to TRBJ1-4, with 12 bases that match TRBD1. With V trimmed by 6 bases and J by 8 bases, 7 bases remained unmatched. The CDR3 sequence is 15 residues long. Germline loops: CDR1 SNHLY, CDR2 FYNNEI. The CDR3 DNA is TGTGCCAGCAGACGGGGACAGGGGGCGGGGGAAAAACTGTTTTTT. Its translation is CASRRGQGAGEKLFF.

The chain recombines TRBV2 with TRBJ2-2; D call uncertain. Germline V CDR1 and CDR2: SNHLY, FYNNEI. The CDR3 extends over 14 amino acids. With 8 bases removed from V and 4 bases from J, the gap between germline ends came to 14 bases. The chain's CDR3 is CASEASDPTGELFF. Here the CDR3 DNA reads TGTGCCAGCGAAGCGTCAGACCCCACCGGGGAGCTGTTTTTT.

The gene calls are TRBV15 and TRBJ1-2; maybe TRBD1 (5 bases). Trimming shortened V by 0 bases and J by 0 bases, and 14 bases separated the two germline ends. Per germline, CDR1 LNHNV and CDR2 YYDKDF (reference sequence). The CDR3 covers 17 residues. CDR3 nucleotides: TGTGCCACCAGCAGAGACAGGACAAGCCCAGCTAACTATGGCTACACCTTC. Translated, it gives CATSRDRTSPANYGYTF. The whole variable domain, remainder taken from reference TRBV15 and TRBJ1-2, is DAMVIQNPRYQVTQFGKPVTLSCSQTLNHNVMYWYQQKSSQAPKLLFHYYDKDFNNEADTPDNFQSRRPNTSFCFLDIRSPGLGDTAMYLCATSRDRTSPANYGYTFGSGTRLTVV.